This record looks at one T cell receptor (beta chain) sequence and its context. Its target is unknown. MiXCR, applied by TCRdb to the 5' RACE reads, yields one record per CDR3 protein. The sample lists 550,000 to 800,000 distinct CDR3 sequences; under 8.5% were seen once. The data belong to a study of identical twins. Regarding the study as a whole: Possibly, invariant MAIT and iNKT cells partly confounded zero-insertion analyses. In cord blood, abundant beta clonotypes had fewer insertions; memory showed no trend.

From germline, CDR1 is SQVTM and CDR2 ANQGSEA. The CDR3 contains 16 residues. V was pared by 3 bases and J by 4 bases, with 8 bases of the junction left unmatched. The same sample was also studied in work on yellow fever vaccine responses in identical twins.

This receptor was obtained from a woman aged 18-29 years in good health. The sequenced sample consisted of PBMCs. The chain has TRBV29-1 and TRBJ2-1, with TRBD2 matching over 11 bases. CDR3 bases: TGCAGCGTTGACGGTTTCGGGACTAGCGGATACAATGAGCAGTTCTTC. It translates to CSVDGFGTSGYNEQFF.